This is a list of T cell receptor beta chains from one sample in a study of cytomegalovirus exposure and HLA in healthy donors. Some clones are missing from TCRdb's copy, which holds only in-frame ones; the method was immunoSEQ multiplex PCR. The sample records fewer than 150,000 clones, under 80% being singletons. Sequencing was performed on PBMCs. All receptors come from a male donor in good health and CMV-seronegative. CDR3s include the opening cysteine and the closing phenylalanine or tryptophan. Each record gives: J gene, V gene, D gene, clone size, CDR3 protein, CDR3 DNA. A D gene is named only where the DNA matches it firmly. A clone size is listed for some rows: how often the clone was seen (once, few, many), or a class if it is expanded.

TRBJ2-7 TRBV7-9 . . CASSSHRTDDRFSYEQYF TGTGCCAGCAGCTCACATCGGACAGACGACCGTTTCTCCTACGAGCAGTACTTC
TRBJ2-5 TRBV7-9 TRBD2 . CSSSFGGETQYF TGTTCCAGCAGCTTCGGGGGGGAGACCCAGTACTTC
TRBJ1-2 TRBV6-1 . . CASSEQTTNLYGYTF TGTGCCAGCAGTGAACAGACTACTAACCTTTATGGCTACACCTTC
TRBJ2-2 TRBV6-6 TRBD2 . CASRAGLAGGPGELFF TGTGCCAGCAGGGCGGGACTAGCGGGAGGGCCCGGGGAGCTGTTTTTT
TRBJ2-1 TRBV5-6 TRBD1 . CASSTPGQGYNEQFF TGTGCCAGCAGCACACCGGGACAGGGTTACAATGAGCAGTTCTTC
TRBJ2-1 TRBV5-4 TRBD2 . CASSLSSGTYNEQFF TGTGCCAGCAGCTTGAGTAGCGGGACGTACAATGAGCAGTTCTTC
TRBJ2-1 TRBV7-8 TRBD2 . CASSLGLGGEFGEQFF TGTGCCAGCAGCTTAGGTTTGGGGGGGGAGTTTGGTGAGCAGTTCTTC
TRBJ2-1 TRBV9 . . CASSVTGSSYNEQFF TGTGCCAGCAGCGTGACGGGAAGCTCCTACAATGAGCAGTTCTTC
TRBJ2-2 TRBV19 TRBD1 . CASSMRTGVTGELFF TGTGCCAGTAGTATGAGGACAGGGGTGACCGGGGAGCTGTTTTTT
TRBJ2-1 TRBV5-4 TRBD2 . CASSSGTSGSKKQFF TGTGCCAGCAGCTCTGGGACTAGCGGGAGTAAGAAGCAGTTCTTC
TRBJ2-1 TRBV19 . once CASSVGSDNEQFF TGTGCCAGTAGCGTCGGGAGTGATAATGAGCAGTTCTTC
TRBJ1-2 TRBV10-2 TRBD1 . CASSEAAGQGRNYGYTF TGCGCCAGCAGTGAGGCTGCGGGACAGGGTCGGAACTATGGCTACACCTTC
TRBJ1-5 TRBV19 . . CASSIRDNNQPQHF TGTGCCAGTAGTATACGGGACAACAATCAGCCCCAGCATTTT
TRBJ2-7 TRBV18 . . CASSPPPGDEQYF TGTGCCAGCTCACCACCACCAGGGGACGAGCAGTACTTC
TRBJ1-6 TRBV27 . few CASSSGVSYNSPLHF TGTGCCAGCAGTTCGGGGGTCTCCTATAATTCACCCCTCCACTTT
TRBJ1-2 TRBV5-1 TRBD1 . CASKQGENYGYTF TGCGCCAGCAAACAGGGGGAGAACTATGGCTACACCTTC
TRBJ2-7 TRBV7-8 TRBD1 . CASSTTGTGLSEQYF TGTGCCAGCAGCACAACCGGGACAGGGCTTAGCGAGCAGTACTTC
TRBJ2-1 TRBV9 TRBD1 . CASSVAQGARNEQFF TGTGCCAGCAGCGTAGCACAGGGGGCGCGGAATGAGCAGTTCTTC
TRBJ2-1 TRBV7-3 TRBD2 . CASSPAGGRTYNEQFF TGTGCCAGCAGCCCCGCTGGCGGGAGGACATACAATGAGCAGTTCTTC
TRBJ1-3 TRBV6-5 . . CASSLGHSGNTIYF TGTGCCAGCAGTTTGGGACACTCTGGAAACACCATATATTTT
TRBJ1-1 TRBV5-6 TRBD1 few CASSGWTGNTEAFF TGTGCCAGCAGCGGATGGACAGGGAACACTGAAGCTTTCTTT
TRBJ1-4 TRBV4-2 . . CARRETTGATNEKLFF TGTGCCCGCAGGGAAACGACAGGTGCAACTAATGAAAAACTGTTTTTT
TRBJ2-7 TRBV6-5 . . CASSPLDNYEQYF TGTGCCAGCAGTCCCCTTGACAACTACGAGCAGTACTTC
TRBJ1-1 TRBV4-2 TRBD1 . CASSQEEGASTEAFF TGTGCCAGCAGCCAAGAAGAGGGGGCGAGCACTGAAGCTTTCTTT
TRBJ1-5 TRBV6-5 TRBD1 few CASSYDRDSNQPQHF TGTGCCAGCAGTTACGACAGGGATAGCAATCAGCCCCAGCATTTT
TRBJ2-5 TRBV9 TRBD2 once CASSARGDQETQYF TGTGCCAGCAGCGCTCGGGGGGACCAAGAGACCCAGTACTTC
TRBJ2-1 TRBV5-8 TRBD1 . CASSLGTGGQYNEQFF TGTGCCAGCAGCTTGGGTACAGGGGGCCAGTACAATGAGCAGTTCTTC
TRBJ1-1 TRBV10-3 . . CAISEKGLSNTEAFF TGTGCCATCAGTGAGAAGGGGCTATCGAACACTGAAGCTTTCTTT
TRBJ1-5 TRBV7-2 . . CASSFMGGGNQPQHF TGTGCCAGCAGCTTTATGGGGGGAGGCAATCAGCCCCAGCATTTT
TRBJ1-1 TRBV5-6 TRBD1 . CASSLVSGQGSTEAFF TGTGCCAGCAGCTTGGTTTCGGGACAGGGCTCCACTGAAGCTTTCTTT
TRBJ2-7 TRBV7-9 . . CASSLFLSQDYEQYF TGTGCCAGCAGCTTATTTCTGAGTCAGGACTACGAGCAGTACTTC
TRBJ2-3 TRBV5-6 TRBD2 . CASSPESGSVDTQYF TGTGCCAGCAGCCCAGAGAGCGGGAGCGTCGATACGCAGTATTTT
TRBJ1-3 TRBV5-6 . . CASSINSGQRSGNTIYF TGTGCCAGCAGCATCAATTCAGGGCAGCGCTCTGGAAACACCATATATTTT
TRBJ1-1 TRBV30 . . CAWSVSRRDSAFF TGTGCCTGGAGTGTAAGTAGGAGGGATTCAGCTTTCTTT
TRBJ2-2 TRBV27 TRBD1 . CASSLHTGQGVAGELFF TGTGCCAGCAGTCTACACACGGGACAGGGGGTAGCCGGGGAGCTGTTTTTT
TRBJ2-1 TRBV27 TRBD2 few CASSVGLAASSYNEQFF TGTGCCAGCAGTGTCGGACTAGCGGCTAGCTCCTACAATGAGCAGTTCTTC
TRBJ2-3 TRBV29-1 TRBD2 . CSVEQREEDTQYF TGCAGCGTTGAACAGCGGGAGGAAGATACGCAGTATTTT